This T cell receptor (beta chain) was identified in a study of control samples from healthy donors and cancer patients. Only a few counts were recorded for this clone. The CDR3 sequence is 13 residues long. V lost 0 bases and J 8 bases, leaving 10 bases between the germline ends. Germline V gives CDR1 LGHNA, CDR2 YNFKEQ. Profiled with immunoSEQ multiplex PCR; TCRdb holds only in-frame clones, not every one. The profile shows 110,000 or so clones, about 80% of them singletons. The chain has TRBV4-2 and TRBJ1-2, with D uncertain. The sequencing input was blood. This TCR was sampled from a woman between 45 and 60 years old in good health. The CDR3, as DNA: TGTGCCAGCAGCCAAGATCTAGGGTCGGGCTACACCTTC. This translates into CASSQDLGSGYTF.